The 20 T cell receptor beta chains below all came from one sample that was sequenced in a study of cytomegalovirus exposure and HLA in healthy donors. Some clones are missing from TCRdb's copy, which holds only in-frame ones; the method was immunoSEQ multiplex PCR. Of 250,000 to 300,000 clones listed, around 86% were seen once; the top ten hold 1%. Sequences were obtained from PBMCs. These receptors were taken from a young woman in good health and CMV-seronegative.

The rearrangement joins TRBV5-1 to TRBJ2-2; 7 bases fit TRBD1. V dropped 5 bases and J dropped 4; count of bases not matched to a gene: 11. CDR3 length: 16 amino acids. The germline CDR1 and CDR2 sequences are SGHRS and YFSETQ. CDR3 loop: CASSKGAIWGTGELFF. The CDR3 DNA is TGCGCCAGCAGTAAGGGGGCGATCTGGGGCACCGGGGAGCTGTTTTTT.

The chain is built from TRBV30 and TRBJ1-5; possible D gene TRBD1, 6 bases. Germline values: CDR1 GTSNPN, CDR2 SVGIG (reference sequence). The CDR3 sequence is 16 residues long. The V end was cut by 0 bases, the J end by 3 bases, with 15 bases between. DNA for the CDR3: TGTGCCTGGAGTGTACGGGGGGCGGTCACCAATCAGCCCCAGCATTTT. Its translation: CAWSVRGAVTNQPQHF.

V and J are TRBV5-1 and TRBJ2-2; 11 bases are shared with TRBD2. This CDR3 region has 20 residues. Trimming removed 0 bases from V and 4 bases from J; junction bases left unmatched: 14. The germline CDR1 and CDR2 sequences are SGHRS and YFSETQ. As DNA, the CDR3 is TGCGCCAGCAGCTTGGCTAGCCTGACTAGCGGGACAGCTTTCACCGGGGAGCTGTTTTTT. This sequence encodes CASSLASLTSGTAFTGELFF.

The rearrangement joins TRBV2 to TRBJ2-5; 14 bases agree with TRBD2. The V segment lost 6 bases and the J segment 1 base; nucleotides outside the gene matches: 4. CDR1 is SNHLY and CDR2 is FYNNEI in the germline V gene. This CDR3 comprises 16 residues. For the CDR3, the DNA is TGTGCCAGCAGGGGACTAGCGGGAGAGGGCCAAGAGACCCAGTACTTC. Translating it yields CASRGLAGEGQETQYF.

J is TRBJ1-2 and V is TRBV5-1; the match to TRBD1 covers 9 bases. V lost 4 bases to trimming and J lost 8 bases; unmatched junction nucleotides: 9. The germline gives CDR1 SGHRS, CDR2 YFSETQ. This CDR3 is built from 14 residues. CDR3 DNA: TGCGCCAGCAGCACGGGAGGGACAGGGCAAGGCTACACCTTC. Residues: CASSTGGTGQGYTF.

The chain joins TRBV29-1 to TRBJ2-5; TRBD2 might be the D (7 bases). Trimming took off 4 bases at V and 0 bases at J, with 12 bases between the two ends. CDR3 length: 14 amino acids. Germline values: CDR1 SQVTM, CDR2 ANQGSEA. Here the CDR3 DNA reads TGCAGCGTTGGCGGGGGCGGGAACCAAGAGACCCAGTACTTC. It specifies CSVGGGGNQETQYF.

This chain uses TRBV30 with TRBJ2-5; D is perhaps TRBD2 (6 bases). This CDR3 is 12 amino acids long. In germline, CDR1 is GTSNPN, CDR2 SVGIG (reference sequence). V was pared by 8 bases and J by 1 base, with 11 bases between. The CDR3 DNA sequence: TGTGCCCAGGGACTGGGCCAAGAGACCCAGTACTTC. It specifies CAQGLGQETQYF.

This rearrangement joins TRBV4-1 to TRBJ2-7, with 9 nucleotides matching TRBD1. The germline V gene encodes CDR1 MGHRA and CDR2 YSYEKL. J was trimmed by 2 bases and V by 0 bases; bases with no gene match: 8. The length of the CDR3 is 17 residues. CDR3 sequence (DNA): TGCGCCAGCAGCCAAGAAGGCCCGGGACAGGGTGCCTACGAGCAGTACTTC. This gives the protein CASSQEGPGQGAYEQYF.

Note on this clone: An end of the junction does not agree with germline; a read error may underlie this. The chain links TRBV19 to TRBJ2-7; 15 bases line up with TRBD2. CDR1 and CDR2 (germline): LNHDA, SQIVND (reference sequence). The CDR3 has 16 amino acids. The CDR3 region has the DNA TGTGCCAGTAGTTGGGGACTAGCGGGAGGCTCCAACGAGCAGTACTTC. It codes for CASSWGLAGGSNEQYF.

The V gene is TRBV6-1, the J gene TRBJ1-3; 7 bases fit TRBD1. Germline-derived CDR1 and CDR2 are MNHNS and SASEGT. The CDR3 sequence is 15 residues long. The ends lost 6 bases at V and 0 bases at J; junction bases unmatched: 5. This CDR3 is CASRSDRHSGNTIYF. The CDR3 nucleotides are TGTGCCAGCAGATCGGACAGGCACTCTGGAAACACCATATATTTT.

The V call is TRBV4-1, the J call TRBJ2-1; a possible D gene is TRBD1 (7 bases). Germline-derived CDR1 and CDR2 are MGHRA and YSYEKL. The V end lost 7 bases, the J end lost 7 bases, and 20 bases lay between the germline ends. This CDR3 region has 15 residues. As DNA, the CDR3 is TGCGCCAGCACCTTTACCGAGGCAGGGGGGAATGAGCAGTTCTTC. The encoded protein is CASTFTEAGGNEQFF.

The chain uses TRBV4-3 and TRBJ2-1, with TRBD1 matching 9 bases. Germline V gives CDR1 LGHNA, CDR2 YSLEER. J lost 7 bases, V lost 6 bases, and 10 bases had no gene match. CDR3 length: 15 residues. The CDR3 protein is CASSTGTGQWNEQFF. In DNA form, the CDR3 reads TGCGCCAGCAGTACCGGGACAGGGCAGTGGAATGAGCAGTTCTTC.

This chain joins TRBV6-4 and TRBJ2-5, with TRBD2 as a possible D gene (5 bases). Germline V gives CDR1 MRHNA, CDR2 SNTAGT. The CDR3 has 13 residues. The ends were cut back, 10 bases at V and 5 bases at J, with 17 bases in the middle. For the CDR3, the DNA is TGTGCCATCTACCGGGATCGTAAGGAGACCCAGTACTTC. Its translation: CAIYRDRKETQYF.

The rearrangement joins TRBV27 to TRBJ2-6, with D perhaps matching TRBD2 (6 bases). The CDR3 has 20 amino acids. The V and J ends lost 8 bases and 0 bases respectively, with 26 bases between them. The germline gives CDR1 MNHEY, CDR2 SMNVEV (reference sequence). In DNA form, the CDR3 reads TGTGCCAGCTGGGGGGTCCAGGGACCAAATATTCCCTCTGGGGCCAACGTCCTGACTTTC. Translating gives CASWGVQGPNIPSGANVLTF.

This clone was counted once. This chain joins TRBV13 and TRBJ2-5; D is uncertain. The CDR3 has 14 residues. Germline V gene lookup returns CDR1 PRHDT and CDR2 FYEKMQ (reference sequence). Trimming took 2 bases from V and 2 from J, leaving 9 bases between them. Here the CDR3 reads CASSLFQMQETQYF. CDR3 DNA: TGTGCCAGCAGCTTATTTCAGATGCAAGAGACCCAGTACTTC.

The rearrangement links TRBV7-9 to TRBJ1-2; the D gene is possibly TRBD1 (6 bases). Trimming took off 1 base at V and 8 bases at J, with 17 bases between the two ends. Germline-derived CDR1 and CDR2 are SEHNR and FQNEAQ (reference sequence). This CDR3 contains 15 residues. This CDR3 reads CASSLVRAGVGGYTF. CDR3 bases: TGTGCCAGCAGCTTAGTTCGGGCAGGGGTGGGCGGCTACACCTTC.

This clone was counted a few times. The genes are TRBV11-2 and TRBJ2-7; D is perhaps TRBD1 (6 bases). The CDR3 sequence is 15 residues long. Trimming shortened V by 6 bases and J by 6 bases, and 21 bases separated the two germline ends. Germline V CDR1 and CDR2: SGHAT, FQNNGV. The CDR3 nucleotides are TGTGCCAGCAGATCCCTCCGTTACAGGGCCCTCGAGCAGTACTTC. This translates into CASRSLRYRALEQYF.

This clone was seen only a few times. V usage is TRBV6-4 and J usage is TRBJ2-5; the D gene is possibly TRBD2 (5 bases). From germline, CDR1 is MRHNA and CDR2 SNTAGT. CDR3 size: 13 residues. V was shortened by 4 bases and J by 6 bases, with 12 bases between the two germline ends. The CDR3 sequence: CASSGDYGKTQYF. The DNA of the CDR3 is TGTGCCAGCAGTGGGGATTACGGGAAGACCCAGTACTTC.

The chain is built from TRBV4-1 and TRBJ1-4; possibly TRBD1 for D (6 bases). Germline lookup yields CDR1 MGHRA and CDR2 YSYEKL. The CDR3 is 15 residues long. V was trimmed by 4 bases and J by 6 bases, leaving 15 bases between them. The CDR3 DNA follows: TGCGCCAGCAGCCGCCTATGGGGGCGGGATGAAAAACTGTTTTTT. Its translation: CASSRLWGRDEKLFF.

This chain connects TRBV29-1 to TRBJ2-7, with TRBD1 matching over 8 bases. The V gene end was trimmed by 1 base and the J gene end by 2 bases; junction bases not matched to a gene: 7. Germline loops: CDR1 SQVTM, CDR2 ANQGSEA. The CDR3 is made up of 15 amino acids. The CDR3 DNA reads TGCAGCGTTGAAGCCACAGGACAGGGTACCTACGAGCAGTACTTC. Its translation: CSVEATGQGTYEQYF.